This is a list of T cell receptor beta chains from one sample in a study of identical twins. A single record per CDR3 protein comes from TCRdb applying MiXCR to the 5' RACE reads. The data contain 400,000 to 550,000 distinct CDR3 sequences, about 20% of them singletons. These same records also appear under a second study, on T cells expressing NK-cell markers.

Sequenced input: CD4+ T cells sorted from blood. These receptors were taken from a woman under 30 in good health. The CDR3 runs from the conserved cysteine through the conserved F or W. The D gene is left open where the match is weak. Clone size is given for some rows only: seen once, a few or many times, or a class if the clone is expanded.

TRBV6-5	TRBJ2-7	-	TRBD2	CASSSPSGRSYEQYF	TGTGCCAGCAGTTCCCCTAGCGGAAGGTCCTACGAGCAGTACTTC
TRBV13	TRBJ2-1	-	-	CASSLVKGQGWQFF	TGTGCCAGCAGCTTAGTAAAGGGGCAGGGGTGGCAGTTCTTC
TRBV7-2	TRBJ1-2	few	TRBD1	CASSFPGGAGGGYTF	TGTGCCAGCAGCTTTCCAGGGGGCGCGGGTGGTGGCTACACCTTC
TRBV5-1	TRBJ2-1	few	TRBD2	CASSLGGSVPYNEQFF	TGCGCCAGCAGCCTAGGCGGGAGCGTCCCCTACAATGAGCAGTTCTTC
TRBV5-6	TRBJ1-1	-	-	CASSFRLAEAFF	TGTGCCAGCAGCTTTAGGCTGGCTGAAGCTTTCTTT
TRBV11-2	TRBJ2-2	-	-	CASSSRLDGELFF	TGTGCCAGCAGCTCCCGACTGGACGGGGAGCTGTTTTTT
TRBV5-1	TRBJ2-5	-	TRBD2	CASSLSVAGGQETQYF	TGCGCCAGCAGCTTGTCGGTAGCGGGGGGCCAAGAGACCCAGTACTTC
TRBV5-1	TRBJ1-2	-	TRBD1	CASSLETGGAYGYTF	TGCGCCAGCAGCTTGGAGACAGGGGGCGCCTATGGCTACACCTTC
TRBV7-9	TRBJ2-1	-	-	CASSEPRWQNEQFF	TGTGCCAGCAGCGAACCACGTTGGCAGAATGAGCAGTTCTTC
TRBV20-1	TRBJ1-2	-	-	CSAREPVLGAGGYTF	TGCAGTGCTAGAGAGCCCGTTTTGGGGGCGGGAGGCTACACCTTC
TRBV7-9	TRBJ1-1	few	-	CASSPIGRGSLDEAFF	TGTGCCAGCAGCCCAATCGGAAGGGGCTCCTTAGACGAAGCTTTCTTT
TRBV21-1	TRBJ2-7	-	-	CASSKPVRLAGTIYEQYF	TGTGCCAGCAGCAAACCTGTACGTCTAGCGGGAACCATCTACGAGCAGTACTTC
TRBV6-2/TRBV6-3	TRBJ2-5	few	TRBD2	CASTRLAGVRETQYF	TGTGCCAGCACCCGTCTAGCGGGAGTGCGAGAGACCCAGTACTTC
TRBV12-3/TRBV12-4	TRBJ2-5	-	TRBD2	CASSTNSGRGKETQYF	TGTGCCAGCAGCACTAATAGCGGGAGAGGGAAAGAGACCCAGTACTTC
TRBV4-3	TRBJ2-1	many	-	CASSQDGALSPISEQFF	TGCGCCAGCAGCCAAGATGGGGCCCTATCCCCAATTAGTGAGCAGTTCTTC
TRBV6-1	TRBJ2-5	many	-	CASPHARRPRETQYF	TGTGCCAGCCCTCACGCCCGCAGACCAAGAGAGACCCAGTACTTC
TRBV27	TRBJ2-1	few	-	CASGSRGVGHSYNEQFF	TGTGCCAGCGGGTCAAGGGGGGTGGGCCATTCCTACAATGAGCAGTTCTTC
TRBV6-1	TRBJ2-1	few	-	CASRDTGLVDEQFF	TGTGCCAGCAGGGACACCGGGCTAGTAGATGAGCAGTTCTTC
TRBV12-3/TRBV12-4	TRBJ2-5	-	-	CASSFGSVETQYF	TGTGCCAGCAGTTTCGGCTCTGTCGAGACCCAGTACTTC
TRBV9	TRBJ2-1	few	TRBD1	CASSARLQGNSYNEQFF	TGTGCCAGCAGCGCGAGATTACAGGGGAACTCGTACAATGAGCAGTTCTTC
TRBV30	TRBJ2-7	few	-	CAGSRRDEQYF	TGTGCCGGCTCGCGTCGGGACGAGCAGTACTTC
TRBV20-1	TRBJ2-1	-	-	CSALTTSTYNEQFF	TGCAGTGCTCTAACGACATCTACCTACAATGAGCAGTTCTTC
TRBV12-3/TRBV12-4	TRBJ1-5	-	-	CASSLRQGINQPQHF	TGTGCCAGCAGTTTAAGGCAGGGGATCAATCAGCCCCAGCATTTT
TRBV23-1	TRBJ1-6	once	TRBD1	CASSQSGTGAYNSPLHF	TGCGCCAGCAGTCAATCTGGGACAGGGGCCTATAATTCACCCCTCCACTTT
TRBV15	TRBJ2-7	-	-	CATSTSSYEQYF	TGTGCCACCAGCACCAGCTCCTACGAGCAGTACTTC
TRBV3-1	TRBJ2-3	-	-	CASSPGAGRGMQYF	TGTGCCAGCAGCCCCGGCGCCGGAAGGGGGATGCAGTATTTT
TRBV3-1	TRBJ2-5	few	TRBD2	CASSQYGGRGETQYF	TGTGCCAGCAGCCAATATGGCGGGAGAGGGGAGACCCAGTACTTC
TRBV2	TRBJ2-4	-	TRBD1	CASSGDRGDIQYF	TGTGCCAGCAGTGGAGACAGGGGGGACATTCAGTACTTC
TRBV20-1	TRBJ2-3	few	TRBD2	CSARNMKGLGRRYF	TGCAGTGCTAGAAATATGAAAGGACTAGGTCGTCGGTATTTT
TRBV19	TRBJ2-7	few	-	CASSITVGGSYEQYF	TGTGCCAGTAGTATAACAGTCGGGGGCTCCTACGAGCAGTACTTC
TRBV7-9	TRBJ1-4	-	-	CASSLALASRREEKLFF	TGTGCCAGCAGCTTAGCCTTGGCGTCTAGACGGGAGGAAAAACTGTTTTTT
TRBV20-1	TRBJ1-1	-	-	CSAREDGRAEGTEAFF	TGCAGTGCTAGAGAGGATGGGAGGGCGGAGGGCACTGAAGCTTTCTTT
TRBV10-3	TRBJ2-7	few	TRBD2	CAISDSGSRSYEQYF	TGTGCCATCAGTGATAGCGGGAGCAGATCCTACGAGCAGTACTTC
TRBV12-3/TRBV12-4	TRBJ1-4	-	-	CASSPTTGIGEEKLFF	TGTGCCAGCAGTCCAACAACAGGAATTGGGGAGGAAAAACTGTTTTTT
TRBV4-2	TRBJ2-1	few	TRBD1	CASSQGDREDNEQFF	TGTGCCAGCAGCCAAGGGGACAGGGAAGACAATGAGCAGTTCTTC
TRBV7-8	TRBJ2-7	few	-	CASSIEGLGYEQYF	TGTGCCAGCAGCATCGAGGGGCTGGGTTACGAGCAGTACTTC
TRBV6-2/TRBV6-3	TRBJ2-1	-	-	CASSYSRGHNEQFF	TGTGCCAGCAGTTACTCCCGGGGTCACAATGAGCAGTTCTTC
TRBV18	TRBJ2-3	-	-	CASSPRQLSGADTQYF	TGTGCCAGCTCACCGCGCCAACTTTCGGGGGCAGATACGCAGTATTTT
TRBV12-3/TRBV12-4	TRBJ2-5	few	TRBD2	CASSGAGGRETQYF	TGTGCCAGCAGTGGAGCGGGGGGCAGGGAGACCCAGTACTTC
TRBV20-1	TRBJ1-1	once	-	CSARDRRSIVTEAFF	TGCAGTGCTAGAGATCGCAGGTCAATTGTCACTGAAGCTTTCTTT
TRBV5-1	TRBJ2-3	few	-	CASSRYLDTDTQYF	TGCGCCAGCAGTCGGTATTTGGACACAGATACGCAGTATTTT
TRBV28	TRBJ2-7	-	TRBD1	CASNSIGQVKTYEQYF	TGTGCCAGCAATAGTATAGGACAGGTGAAGACCTACGAGCAGTACTTC
TRBV11-2	TRBJ2-3	-	TRBD2	CASSLGIGSGDAGDTQYF	TGTGCCAGCAGCTTAGGGATAGGGAGCGGGGACGCAGGGGATACGCAGTATTTT
TRBV20-1	TRBJ1-2	few	-	CSAPNDGADYGYTF	TGCAGTGCACCGAACGATGGGGCCGACTATGGCTACACCTTC
TRBV20-1	TRBJ1-5	-	TRBD1	CSASGQGPQPQHF	TGCAGTGCTAGTGGACAGGGCCCTCAGCCCCAGCATTTT
TRBV6-2/TRBV6-3	TRBJ2-1	few	-	CASSYYPRPYNEQFF	TGTGCCAGCAGTTACTATCCCAGGCCCTACAATGAGCAGTTCTTC
TRBV5-1	TRBJ2-7	-	TRBD2	CASSSAPDGLANYEQYF	TGCGCCAGCAGCTCAGCCCCCGACGGACTAGCGAACTACGAGCAGTACTTC
TRBV6-2/TRBV6-3	TRBJ2-7	-	-	CASTRQSSYEQYF	TGTGCCAGCACCCGACAGAGCTCCTACGAGCAGTACTTC
TRBV20-1	TRBJ2-1	-	-	CSAREPLREREQFF	TGCAGTGCTAGAGAACCACTTAGGGAGCGAGAGCAGTTCTTC
TRBV20-1	TRBJ2-1	many	-	CSATDGTHNEQFF	TGCAGTGCCACAGACGGGACACACAATGAGCAGTTCTTC
TRBV20-1	TRBJ2-3	few	TRBD2	CSAQGGTSEDTQYF	TGCAGTGCCCAAGGCGGGACTAGCGAAGATACGCAGTATTTT
TRBV6-1	TRBJ2-5	-	TRBD1	CASSTSSPGQGFEETQYF	TGTGCCAGCAGTACAAGCTCCCCGGGACAGGGCTTTGAGGAGACCCAGTACTTC
TRBV2	TRBJ2-5	many	TRBD2	CASRDAGGPELETQYF	TGTGCCAGCAGAGACGCGGGAGGGCCCGAGTTAGAGACCCAGTACTTC
TRBV20-1	TRBJ2-3	-	-	CSARSPGRGGTDTQYF	TGCAGTGCTAGATCTCCCGGGCGGGGTGGCACAGATACGCAGTATTTT
TRBV12-3/TRBV12-4	TRBJ2-2	few	TRBD2	CASSPLAGDTGELFF	TGTGCCAGCAGTCCGCTAGCGGGTGACACCGGGGAGCTGTTTTTT
TRBV5-1	TRBJ2-7	few	-	CASSPGTEAYEQYF	TGCGCCAGCAGCCCCGGGACTGAGGCCTACGAGCAGTACTTC
TRBV4-3	TRBJ2-1	many	-	CASSQGGSYNEQFF	TGCGCCAGCAGCCAGGGCGGCTCCTACAATGAGCAGTTCTTC
TRBV5-1	TRBJ2-7	few	-	CASKFGQWGFEQYF	TGCGCCAGCAAGTTTGGACAGTGGGGCTTCGAGCAGTACTTC
TRBV5-6	TRBJ1-1	-	-	CVSSFPTNTEAFF	TGTGTCAGCAGCTTTCCGACGAACACTGAAGCTTTCTTT
TRBV20-1	TRBJ1-6	-	-	CSARDDRTLSPLHF	TGCAGTGCTAGAGACGACAGGACCCTTTCACCCCTCCACTTT